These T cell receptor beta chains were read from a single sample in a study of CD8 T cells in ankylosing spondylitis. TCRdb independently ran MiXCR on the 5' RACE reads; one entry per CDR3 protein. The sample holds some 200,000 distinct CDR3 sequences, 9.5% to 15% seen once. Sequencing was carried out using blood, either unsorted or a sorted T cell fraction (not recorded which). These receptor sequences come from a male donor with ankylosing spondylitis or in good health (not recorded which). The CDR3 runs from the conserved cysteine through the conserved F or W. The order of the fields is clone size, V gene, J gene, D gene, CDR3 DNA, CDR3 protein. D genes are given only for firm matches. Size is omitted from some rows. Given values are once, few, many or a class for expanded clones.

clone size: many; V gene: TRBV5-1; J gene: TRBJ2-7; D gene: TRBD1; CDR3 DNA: TGCGCCAGCAGCTACGGGACAGGAACCTACGAGCAGTACTTC; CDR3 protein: CASSYGTGTYEQYF
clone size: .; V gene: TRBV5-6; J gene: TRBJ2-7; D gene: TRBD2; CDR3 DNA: TGTGCCAGCAGCTTGCTAGCGGGAGTGGAGCCTCCTGCGCAGTACTTC; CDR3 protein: CASSLLAGVEPPAQYF
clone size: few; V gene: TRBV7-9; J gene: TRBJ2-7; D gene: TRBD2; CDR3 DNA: TGTGCCAGCAGCTCCCTAGCGGGAACCGAGCAGTACTTC; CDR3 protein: CASSSLAGTEQYF
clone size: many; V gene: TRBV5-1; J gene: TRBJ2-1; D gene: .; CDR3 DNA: TGCGCCAGCAGCTTGGAGCCAGCAGACTACAATGAGCAGTTCTTC; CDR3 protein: CASSLEPADYNEQFF
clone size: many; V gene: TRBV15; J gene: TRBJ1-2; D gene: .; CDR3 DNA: TGTGCCACCAGCTCAAGCCGGGGGATTAACTATGGCTACACCTTC; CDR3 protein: CATSSSRGINYGYTF
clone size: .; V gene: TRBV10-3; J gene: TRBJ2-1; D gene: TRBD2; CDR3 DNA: TGTGCCATCAGTGAGCTCAGCGGGAGGGCAGATGAGCAGTTCTTC; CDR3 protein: CAISELSGRADEQFF
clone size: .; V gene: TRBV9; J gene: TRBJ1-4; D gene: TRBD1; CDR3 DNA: TGTGCCAGCAGCTCTCGGACAGGGAGTGAAAAACTGTTTTTT; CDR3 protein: CASSSRTGSEKLFF
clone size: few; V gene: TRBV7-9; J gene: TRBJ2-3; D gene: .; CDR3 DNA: TGTGCCAGCAGCTGTATAGGGGACTGCCTATTCACAGATACGCAGTATTTT; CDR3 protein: CASSCIGDCLFTDTQYF
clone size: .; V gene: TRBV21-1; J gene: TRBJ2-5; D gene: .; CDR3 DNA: TGTGCCAGCTCCCGATGGCAGCAAGAGACCCAGTACTTC; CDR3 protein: CASSRWQQETQYF
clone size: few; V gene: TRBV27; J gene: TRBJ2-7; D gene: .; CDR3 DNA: TGTGCCAGCAGTTTACACGACGGGAGCTCCTACGAGCAGTACTTC; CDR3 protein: CASSLHDGSSYEQYF
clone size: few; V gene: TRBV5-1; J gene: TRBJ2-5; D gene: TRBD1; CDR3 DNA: TGCGCCAGCAGCTGGGGCGACAGGGGTCAAGAGACCCAGTACTTC; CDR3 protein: CASSWGDRGQETQYF
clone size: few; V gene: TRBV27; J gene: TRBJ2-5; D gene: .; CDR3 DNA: TGTGCCAGCAGTTTATCTGGAGGGGACCTTCCCCTGGGGACCCAGTACTTC; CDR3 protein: CASSLSGGDLPLGTQYF
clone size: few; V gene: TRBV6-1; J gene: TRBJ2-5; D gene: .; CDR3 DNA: TGTGCCAGCAGTGACCCGGTGGGGCAAGAGACCCAGTACTTC; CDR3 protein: CASSDPVGQETQYF
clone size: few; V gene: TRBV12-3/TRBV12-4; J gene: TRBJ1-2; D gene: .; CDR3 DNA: TGTGCCAGCAAAGGCGGAATCGGACAGATTTACCCTCTCAACTATGGCTACACCTTC; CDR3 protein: CASKGGIGQIYPLNYGYTF
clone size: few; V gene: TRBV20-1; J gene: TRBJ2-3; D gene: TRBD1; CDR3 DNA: TGCAGTGCTAGAGATGGGGACAGGGGCACAGATACGCAGTATTTT; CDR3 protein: CSARDGDRGTDTQYF
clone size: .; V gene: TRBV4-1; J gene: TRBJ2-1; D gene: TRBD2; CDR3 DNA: TGCGCCAGCAGCCCCTTTAGCGGGAGCTCCTACAATGAGCAGTTCTTC; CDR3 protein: CASSPFSGSSYNEQFF
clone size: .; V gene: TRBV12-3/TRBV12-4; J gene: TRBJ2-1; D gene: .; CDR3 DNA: TGTGCCAGCAGCCCTGGACTGAACAATGAGCAGTTCTTC; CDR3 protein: CASSPGLNNEQFF
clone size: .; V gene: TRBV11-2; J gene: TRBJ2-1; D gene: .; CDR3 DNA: TGTGCCAGCAGCTTAATACAGGGCAGCTCCTACAATGAGCAGTTCTTC; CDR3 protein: CASSLIQGSSYNEQFF
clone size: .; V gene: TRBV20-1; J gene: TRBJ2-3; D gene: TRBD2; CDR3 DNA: TGCAGTGCTAGAGATCTGTGGGAGGGCCGAGGAGATACGCAGTATTTT; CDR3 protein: CSARDLWEGRGDTQYF
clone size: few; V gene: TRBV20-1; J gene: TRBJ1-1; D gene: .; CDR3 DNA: TGCAGTGCTAGGCGGGGGATTGAAGCTTTCTTT; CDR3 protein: CSARRGIEAFF
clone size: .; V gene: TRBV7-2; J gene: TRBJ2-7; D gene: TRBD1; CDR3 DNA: TGTGCCAGCAGCTTTTACAGGGGGCCCTACGAGCAGTACTTC; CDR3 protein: CASSFYRGPYEQYF